The clone carrying this TCR beta chain was detected ten times or more. Antigen: not known. Germline CDR1 is SGHDT and CDR2 is YYEEEE. V dropped 2 bases and J dropped 9; count of bases not matched to a gene: 4. This CDR3 is built from 15 residues. The data stem from a study of cytomegalovirus exposure and HLA in healthy donors. Broader study findings: Researchers left out some V segments, among them TRBV6-2 and TRBV6-3, as indistinguishable.

60 Vbeta and 13 Jbeta primers were used in PCR. Data came from immunoSEQ multiplex PCR; TCRdb stores just in-frame clones and leaves some out. The table records 150,000 to 200,000 clones, 70% to 90% of them present only once. This sequence originates from a woman aged 25 to 39 in good health and CMV-seropositive. This chain connects TRBV5-6 to TRBJ2-1; TRBD2 aligns across 14 bases. Sequenced input: PBMCs. This chain's CDR3 is CASSFGTSGGGEQFF. Here the CDR3 DNA reads TGTGCCAGCAGCTTCGGGACTAGCGGGGGAGGTGAGCAGTTCTTC.